Following are 27 T cell receptor beta chains from one sample sequenced in a study of T cells after yellow fever vaccination. TCRdb analysed the 5' RACE reads with MiXCR anew, one entry per CDR3 protein. The sample contains a few hundred thousand distinct CDR3 sequences, roughly a sixth of which appear only once. Here the sequenced sample was PBMCs, taken about 5 days after the first yellow fever vaccination. The receptors here all came from a young man who received the YFV17D yellow fever vaccine.

This clonotype came up a few times. The rearrangement uses TRBV20-1 and TRBJ1-2; D remains ambiguous. With 6 bases removed from V and 6 bases from J, the gap between germline ends came to 23 bases. The CDR3 sequence is 15 residues long. CDR1 and CDR2 from the germline V gene are DFQATT and SNEGSKA (reference sequence). CDR3 amino acids: CSAPINGPPGNGYTF. Here the CDR3 DNA reads TGCAGTGCCCCCATAAATGGGCCACCGGGGAATGGCTACACCTTC.

This CDR3 is CASSFQGSLDTQYF. DNA of the CDR3: TGTGCCAGCAGCTTCCAGGGGTCCCTGGATACGCAGTATTTT. The V call is TRBV11-2, the J call TRBJ2-3, with D maybe TRBD1 (6 bases). Looked up from germline, CDR1 is SGHAT and CDR2 is FQNNGV. V lost 3 bases and J lost 6, with 13 bases in between. CDR3 length: 14 residues.

J is TRBJ1-1 and V is TRBV30; TRBD1 agrees at 9 bases. With V trimmed by 5 bases and J by 0 bases, 7 bases remained unmatched. The germline CDR1 and CDR2 sequences are GTSNPN and SVGIG (reference sequence). The CDR3 has 15 residues. In DNA, the CDR3 is TGTGCCTGGGGGGGCTGGACAGGGGTGAACACTGAAGCTTTCTTT. It yields the protein CAWGGWTGVNTEAFF.

This chain links TRBV29-1 with TRBJ1-1; 7 bases are a match to TRBD1. The V and J ends lost 7 bases and 5 bases, in that order; junction bases with no gene match: 7. CDR1 and CDR2 from the germline V gene are SQVTM and ANQGSEA. This CDR3 comprises 12 residues. As DNA, the CDR3 is TGCAGCGCCAACAGGGGTCGGACTGAAGCTTTCTTT. This translates into CSANRGRTEAFF.

This sequence joins TRBV5-1 and TRBJ1-1, with TRBD1 matching over 8 bases. The CDR3 sequence is 14 residues long. In germline, CDR1 is SGHRS, CDR2 YFSETQ. Trimming took 2 bases from V and 4 from J; bases not matched to a gene: 4. In nucleotides, the CDR3 is TGCGCCAGCAGCTTCCCAGGGGGCGGCACTGAAGCTTTCTTT. As protein: CASSFPGGGTEAFF.

The chain has TRBV21-1 and TRBJ2-1; the DNA was not compared with TRBD2, the D call given in the table. TRBV21-1 is deemed a pseudogene. This CDR3 spans 15 amino acids. The CDR3 nucleotides are TGTGCCAGCAGCCCGGGTAGCGGGGGTTGGGGTGAGCAGTTCTTC. Residues: CASSPGSGGWGEQFF.

This clonotype was seen more than once but under ten times. The chain employs TRBV5-1 and TRBJ1-6, with TRBD1 matching over 7 bases. CDR1 SGHRS and CDR2 YFSETQ come from the germline V gene. Trimming at V came to 3 bases and at J to 9 bases, leaving 3 bases not matched to a gene. This CDR3 spans 13 amino acids. CDR3 sequence (DNA): TGCGCCAGCAGCTCCAGGGGGGCTTCACCCCTCCACTTT. Residues: CASSSRGASPLHF.

This clonotype turned up a few times. The chain links TRBV20-1 to TRBJ1-5, with D maybe TRBD1 (5 bases). V was trimmed by 1 base and J by 0 bases, leaving 13 bases between them. The CDR3 has 16 residues. Per the germline V gene, CDR1 is DFQATT and CDR2 is SNEGSKA (reference sequence). CDR3: CSARGRTTNSNQPQHF. CDR3 in DNA: TGCAGTGCTAGAGGACGGACAACTAATAGCAATCAGCCCCAGCATTTT.

The chain recombines TRBV29-1 with TRBJ1-2; no firm D call. Trimming shortened V by 4 bases and J by 5 bases, and 5 bases separated the two germline ends. The CDR3 length is 10 residues. Germline V gives CDR1 SQVTM, CDR2 ANQGSEA. CDR3 amino acids: CSVAEYGYTF. The CDR3 DNA follows: TGCAGCGTTGCTGAATATGGCTACACCTTC.

This sequence joins TRBV20-1 and TRBJ2-7, with TRBD2 matching 10 bases. The CDR3 runs to 12 residues. The germline CDR1 and CDR2 sequences are DFQATT and SNEGSKA (reference sequence). The CDR3 DNA is TGCAGGGAAGCTAGCGGGGGCTACGAGCAGTACTTC. Protein product: CREASGGYEQYF.

In its sample, this clonotype was seen a few times. The chain joins TRBV7-3 to TRBJ2-2; D gene ambiguous. The CDR3 extends over 13 amino acids. CDR1 is SGHTA, CDR2 FQGTGA, per germline. Trimming stripped 5 bases from V and 8 bases from J, with 12 bases between. CDR3 protein: CASSLQWRGELFF. The CDR3 nucleotides are TGTGCCAGCAGCCTTCAATGGAGAGGGGAGCTGTTTTTT.

This clonotype turned up a few times. The CDR3 DNA reads TGTGCCAGCAGCCCTACAGGGGTGGCAGAGACCCAGTACTTC. Translation: CASSPTGVAETQYF. The chain couples TRBV12-3 or TRBV12-4 to TRBJ2-5, with TRBD1 matching over 7 bases. This CDR3 contains 14 residues. V gave up 6 bases and J gave up 4 bases; unmatched junction bases: 8.

This clonotype was observed a few times. The chain is built from TRBV20-1 and TRBJ1-4, with D unclear. The V and J ends lost 5 bases and 5 bases respectively, with 12 bases between them. Germline V gene lookup returns CDR1 DFQATT and CDR2 SNEGSKA (reference sequence). The CDR3 is 13 residues long. In nucleotides, the CDR3 is TGCAGTGCTTGGCCGACACGGAATGAAAAACTGTTTTTT. Translating it yields CSAWPTRNEKLFF.

This clonotype appeared many times. The chain uses TRBV20-1 and TRBJ1-1; D is perhaps TRBD1 (5 bases). Germline-derived CDR1 and CDR2 are DFQATT and SNEGSKA (reference sequence). The CDR3 covers 12 residues. The CDR3 here is CRVGTPEGEAFF. The CDR3 DNA sequence: TGCAGGGTTGGGACTCCCGAGGGGGAAGCTTTCTTT.

This clonotype was seen more than once but under ten times. The rearrangement links TRBV10-2 to TRBJ2-5; the match to TRBD1 covers 7 bases. The V gene end was trimmed by 5 bases and the J gene end by 3 bases; junction bases not matched to a gene: 12. There are 16 residues in the CDR3. Germline values: CDR1 WSHSY, CDR2 SAAADI. CDR3 in amino acids: CASSLVQGSLKETQYF. The CDR3 DNA reads as TGCGCCAGCAGTTTGGTACAGGGGTCACTAAAAGAGACCCAGTACTTC.

This clonotype was detected many times. Relative to the germline gene, one junction end is altered; a read error may explain this. The rearrangement links TRBV3-1 to TRBJ2-1, with TRBD2 matching 7 bases. The CDR3 spans 14 residues. CDR1 and CDR2 from the germline V gene are LGHDT and YNNKEL (reference sequence). The CDR3 DNA is TGTGCCAGCAGCTTGACAGCTAGCGGTGATGAGAAGTTCTTC. Amino acids: CASSLTASGDEKFF.

In its sample, this clonotype was seen a few times. The CDR3 loop is CASSLAQANNEKLFF. CDR3 DNA: TGTGCCAGCAGCTTAGCGCAGGCTAATAATGAAAAACTGTTTTTT. V and J are TRBV7-9 and TRBJ1-4; no firm D call. The germline V gene has CDR1 SEHNR and CDR2 FQNEAQ (reference sequence). V lost 0 bases to trimming and J lost 4 bases, with 9 bases between them. The CDR3 spans 15 residues.

CDR3 sequence: CASSSRGVQETQYF. As DNA, the CDR3 is TGTGCCAGCAGTTCAAGGGGCGTACAAGAGACCCAGTACTTC. The rearrangement joins TRBV12-3 or TRBV12-4 to TRBJ2-5; D perhaps matches TRBD1 (5 bases). Trimming cost V 4 bases and J 2 bases, with 11 bases left between them. CDR3 size: 14 residues.

This clonotype has only a few counts. This chain joins TRBV5-1 and TRBJ1-6, with D uncertain. CDR1 and CDR2 from the germline V gene are SGHRS and YFSETQ. The CDR3 consists of 14 residues. Trimming removed 0 bases at V and 13 bases at J, with 14 bases between. This chain's CDR3 is CASSLVRELYPLHF. The CDR3 nucleotides read TGCGCCAGCAGCTTGGTCCGCGAATTGTATCCCCTCCACTTT.

The rearrangement uses TRBV5-1 and TRBJ1-2; no reliable D call. The CDR3 totals 12 residues. Trimming removed 7 bases at V and 3 bases at J, with 10 bases between. The germline gives CDR1 SGHRS, CDR2 YFSETQ. The CDR3, as DNA: TGCGCCAGCGCGGCCAGCGACTATGGCTACACCTTC. Translating gives CASAASDYGYTF.

V usage is TRBV7-9 and J usage is TRBJ2-7; D unresolved. The germline V gene has CDR1 SEHNR and CDR2 FQNEAQ (reference sequence). CDR3 length: 13 amino acids. The V end was cut by 1 base, the J end by 9 bases, with 13 bases between. CDR3 DNA: TGTGCCAGCAGCTTAGATCTCCTCGGCGTGCAGTACTTC. Its translation is CASSLDLLGVQYF.

There are a few counts of this clonotype. The chain recombines TRBV3-1 with TRBJ2-3, with D unclear. Trimming took 1 base from V and 4 from J, leaving 6 bases between them. There are 13 residues in the CDR3. The germline gives CDR1 LGHDT, CDR2 YNNKEL (reference sequence). The DNA for the CDR3 is TGTGCCAGCAGCCAAGGGGTCCCAGATACGCAGTATTTT. This translates into CASSQGVPDTQYF.

The chain carries TRBV5-4 and TRBJ2-5, with D unclear. This CDR3 is built from 14 residues. The V end lost 0 bases, the J end lost 5 bases, and 11 bases lay between the germline ends. Germline loops: CDR1 SGHNT, CDR2 YYREEE (reference sequence). CDR3 sequence reads: CASSLVEPPETQYF. In DNA form, the CDR3 reads TGTGCCAGCAGCTTGGTGGAACCCCCGGAGACCCAGTACTTC.

This clonotype was observed a few times. The chain has TRBV29-1 and TRBJ1-2; D gene uncertain. V lost 3 bases and J lost 1, with 18 bases in between. The CDR3 runs to 16 residues. Germline V gene lookup returns CDR1 SQVTM and CDR2 ANQGSEA. CDR3 residues: CSVDSPDGGVNYGYTF. In nucleotides, the CDR3 is TGCAGCGTTGATAGCCCCGATGGCGGGGTTAACTATGGCTACACCTTC.

The chain couples TRBV12-3 or TRBV12-4 to TRBJ2-1; no clear D. The germline V and J ends were trimmed by 4 bases and 10 bases, with 14 bases remaining between them. This CDR3 comprises 13 residues. The chain's CDR3 is CASSSQPGSEQFF. For the CDR3, the DNA is TGTGCCAGCAGTTCTCAACCTGGTAGCGAGCAGTTCTTC.

The chain has TRBV5-1 and TRBJ2-1, with 8 nucleotides matching TRBD1. J lost 9 bases, V lost 0 bases, and 11 bases had no gene match. The CDR3 runs to 16 residues. The germline V gene has CDR1 SGHRS and CDR2 YFSETQ. CDR3 DNA sequence: TGCGCCAGCAGCTTGGTCGCGGCAGGGGGCATGGGTGAGCAGTTCTTC. It codes for CASSLVAAGGMGEQFF. Full variable domain (missing parts from reference TRBV5-1 and TRBJ2-1): KAGVTQTPRYLIKTRGQQVTLSCSPISGHRSVSWYQQTPGQGLQFLFEYFSETQRNKGNFPGRFSGRQFSNSRSEMNVSTLELGDSALYLCASSLVAAGGMGEQFFGPGTRLTVL.

Ten or more counts support this clonotype. The V and J genes are TRBV5-1 and TRBJ1-5; no reliable D call. The V gene's germline CDR1 is SGHRS and CDR2 YFSETQ. The CDR3 sequence is 12 residues long. V was shortened by 0 bases and J by 6 bases, with 4 bases between the two germline ends. For the CDR3, the DNA is TGCGCCAGCAGCTTGGACGGTCAGCCCCAGCATTTT. Encoded protein: CASSLDGQPQHF.